A single sample is the source of the 8 T cell receptor beta chains below, sequenced in a study of vaccination and CD4 T cells after COVID-19. The Oncomine TCR Beta short-read assay was applied to DNA of cultured CD4+ T cells. TCRdb called the PCR reads again in MiXCR, with one record for every CDR3 protein. The sample carries more than 20,000 distinct CDR3 sequences, less than 45% recorded once. As for time point: late sampling 161 to 241 days after vaccination in three convalescent patients. Treatment given: roughly ten-day PBMC culture with coronavirus spike peptide pools or control peptides (ViraFEST assay). No antigen has been assigned to these receptors. The sample in question was CD4+ T cells from blood, cultured in vitro, obtained about 7 months after SARS-CoV-2 vaccination. These TCRs come from a human donor who had recovered from COVID-19.

This clonotype appeared a single time. This rearrangement joins TRBV19 to TRBJ2-7; D not certain. The CDR3 has 11 amino acids. The V gene's germline CDR1 is LNHDA and CDR2 SQIVND (reference sequence). Deletions cut 6 bases from V and 7 bases from J, with 10 bases between. The CDR3 DNA follows: TGTGCCAGTAGCGAAAGTTTTGAGCAGTACTTC. Residues: CASSESFEQYF.

This clonotype was seen more than once but under ten times. The chain links TRBV28 to TRBJ2-5; D not certain. With 5 bases removed from V and 1 base from J, the gap between germline ends came to 11 bases. CDR3 length: 14 residues. Germline CDR1 MDHEN, CDR2 SYDVKM. CDR3 protein: CASSPPTTQETQYF. The CDR3 DNA sequence: TGTGCCAGCAGTCCCCCGACAACCCAAGAGACCCAGTACTTC.

This clonotype has only a few counts. V is TRBV28 and J is TRBJ1-5; 8 nucleotides align to TRBD1. In germline, CDR1 is MDHEN, CDR2 SYDVKM. The CDR3 extends over 17 amino acids. The J segment lost 2 bases and the V segment lost 6 bases, leaving 12 bases of the junction unmatched. This CDR3 is CASRPRTGWWGNQPQHF. CDR3 sequence (DNA): TGTGCCAGCAGACCCAGGACAGGGTGGTGGGGCAATCAGCCCCAGCATTTT.

The CDR3 coding sequence is TGCAGCGTTGAGGGCACAGGGGGACTCTCAGGGACCCAGTACTTC. Translating gives CSVEGTGGLSGTQYF. The chain is built from TRBV29-1 and TRBJ2-5; 8 nucleotides align to TRBD1. Looked up from germline, CDR1 is SQVTM and CDR2 is ANQGSEA. V lost 3 bases and J lost 7; bases outside the gene matches: 13. This CDR3 contains 15 residues.

The sample holds a few counts of this clonotype. The chain is built from TRBV20-1 and TRBJ2-3; D ambiguous. Germline CDR1 DFQATT, CDR2 SNEGSKA (reference sequence). The CDR3 runs 13 residues. V was pared by 5 bases and J by 6 bases, with 15 bases between. The CDR3 DNA sequence: TGCAGTGCTTCGGGTGGAGCGCTGGATACGCAGTATTTT. It yields the protein CSASGGALDTQYF.

This clonotype was counted a few times. The rearrangement uses TRBV6-2 or TRBV6-3 and TRBJ2-7, with 9 bases that match TRBD2. V was pared by 7 bases and J by 0 bases, with 7 bases of the junction left unmatched. This CDR3 spans 15 amino acids. The germline V gene has CDR1 MNHEY and CDR2 SVGEGT. The CDR3 here is CASNIAGAGSYEQYF. As DNA, the CDR3 is TGTGCCAGCAACATAGCGGGGGCAGGCTCCTACGAGCAGTACTTC.

The V call is TRBV7-2, the J call TRBJ2-6, with D unresolved. The CDR3 length is 15 residues. From germline, CDR1 is SGHTA and CDR2 FQGNSA. Trimming took off 1 base at V and 4 bases at J, with 8 bases between the two ends. The CDR3 is CASSLGQVGANVLTF. In DNA, the CDR3 is TGTGCCAGCAGCTTAGGTCAAGTGGGGGCCAACGTCCTGACTTTC.

This clonotype was recorded a few times. V usage is TRBV7-9 and J usage is TRBJ1-1, with D unclear. The V end was cut by 3 bases, the J end by 8 bases, with 7 bases between. The CDR3 is 11 residues long. Germline lookup yields CDR1 SEHNR and CDR2 FQNEAQ (reference sequence). CDR3: CASSFRTEAFF. CDR3 sequence (DNA): TGTGCCAGCAGCTTCCGGACCGAAGCTTTCTTT.